This T cell receptor (beta chain) was sequenced in a study of blood T cell repertoires in COVID-19. Turning to the study itself: Sample material is recorded as cDNA or gDNA derived from T cells, B-cell-depleted T cells, or PBMCs.

Trimming took off 4 bases at V and 1 base at J, with 10 bases between the two ends. CDR3 length equals 13 residues. Looked up from germline, CDR1 is GTSNPN and CDR2 is SVGIG (reference sequence). Assay: immunoSEQ multiplex PCR; the TCRdb copy retains only in-frame clones and omits some. Of some 270,000 clones listed, approximately 85% are singletons. The specimen was peripheral blood. This sequence originates from a woman between 65 and 79 years old with acute or convalescent COVID-19. The chain joins TRBV30 to TRBJ2-5; D might be TRBD2 (5 bases). DNA of the CDR3: TGTGCCTGGAATGGAGGAGCCCAAGAGACCCAGTACTTC. It is translated as CAWNGGAQETQYF.